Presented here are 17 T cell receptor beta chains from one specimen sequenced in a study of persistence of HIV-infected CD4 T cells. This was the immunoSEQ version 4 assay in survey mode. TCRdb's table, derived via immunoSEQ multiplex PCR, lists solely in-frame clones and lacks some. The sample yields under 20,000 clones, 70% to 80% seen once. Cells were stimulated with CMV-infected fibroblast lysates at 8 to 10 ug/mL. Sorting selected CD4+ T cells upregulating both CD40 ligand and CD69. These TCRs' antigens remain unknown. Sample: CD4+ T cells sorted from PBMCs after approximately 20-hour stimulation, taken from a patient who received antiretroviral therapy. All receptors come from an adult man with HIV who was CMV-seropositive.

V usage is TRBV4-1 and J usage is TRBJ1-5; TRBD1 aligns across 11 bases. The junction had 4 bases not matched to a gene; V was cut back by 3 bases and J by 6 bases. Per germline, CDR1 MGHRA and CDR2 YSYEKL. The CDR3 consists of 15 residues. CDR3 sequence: CASSHTGTGGQPQHF. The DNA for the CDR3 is TGCGCCAGCAGCCATACCGGGACAGGGGGTCAGCCCCAGCATTTT.

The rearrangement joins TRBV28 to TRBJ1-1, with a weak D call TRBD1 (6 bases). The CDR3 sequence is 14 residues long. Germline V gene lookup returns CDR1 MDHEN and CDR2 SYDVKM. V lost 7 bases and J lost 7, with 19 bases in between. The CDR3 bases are TGTGCCAGCACCCTAGGGGGGGCGCGCAGTGAAGCTTTCTTT. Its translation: CASTLGGARSEAFF.

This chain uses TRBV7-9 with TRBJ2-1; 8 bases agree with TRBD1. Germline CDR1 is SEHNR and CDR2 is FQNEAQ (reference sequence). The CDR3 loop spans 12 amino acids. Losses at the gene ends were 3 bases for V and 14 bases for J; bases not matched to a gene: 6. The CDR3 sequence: CASSLDPGQEFF. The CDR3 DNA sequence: TGTGCCAGCAGCTTGGACCCGGGACAGGAGTTCTTC.

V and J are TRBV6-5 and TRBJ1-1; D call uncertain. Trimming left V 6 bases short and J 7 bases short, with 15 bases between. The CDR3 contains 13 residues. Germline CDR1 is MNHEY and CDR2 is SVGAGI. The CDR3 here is CASRRAGSYEAFF. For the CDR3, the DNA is TGTGCCAGCAGACGAGCCGGGAGCTATGAAGCTTTCTTT.

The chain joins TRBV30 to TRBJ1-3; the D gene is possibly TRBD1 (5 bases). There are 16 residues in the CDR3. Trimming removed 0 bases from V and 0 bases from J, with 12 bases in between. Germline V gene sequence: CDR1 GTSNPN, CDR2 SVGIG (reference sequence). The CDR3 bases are TGTGCCTGGAGTGTACTAGGGGCGATCTCTGGAAACACCATATATTTT. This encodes CAWSVLGAISGNTIYF.

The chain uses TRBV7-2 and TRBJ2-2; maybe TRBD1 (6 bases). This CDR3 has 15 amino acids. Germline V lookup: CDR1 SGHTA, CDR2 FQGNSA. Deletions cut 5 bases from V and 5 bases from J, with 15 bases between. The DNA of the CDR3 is TGTGCCAGCAGCCTTAGGGGGTCGGGGACCGGGGAGCTGTTTTTT. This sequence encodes CASSLRGSGTGELFF.

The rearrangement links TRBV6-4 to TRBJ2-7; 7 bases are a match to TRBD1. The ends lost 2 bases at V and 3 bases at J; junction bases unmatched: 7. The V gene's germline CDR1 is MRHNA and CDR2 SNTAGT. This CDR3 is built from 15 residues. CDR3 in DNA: TGTGCCAGCAGTGACGGGACAGAGGCTGTCTACGAGCAGTACTTC. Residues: CASSDGTEAVYEQYF.

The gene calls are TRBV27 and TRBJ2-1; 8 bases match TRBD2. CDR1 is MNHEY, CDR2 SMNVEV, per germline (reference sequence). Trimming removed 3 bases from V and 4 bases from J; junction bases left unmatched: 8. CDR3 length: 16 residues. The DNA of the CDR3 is TGTGCCAGCAGTTTTTTGGCTAGCGGGCGTTACAATGAGCAGTTCTTC. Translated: CASSFLASGRYNEQFF.

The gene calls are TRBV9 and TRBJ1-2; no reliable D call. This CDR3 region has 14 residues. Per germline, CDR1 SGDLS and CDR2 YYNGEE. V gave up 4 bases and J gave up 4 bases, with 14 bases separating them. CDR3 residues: CASSPRRVSYGYTF. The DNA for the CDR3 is TGTGCCAGCAGCCCCCGCCGGGTTTCCTATGGCTACACCTTC.

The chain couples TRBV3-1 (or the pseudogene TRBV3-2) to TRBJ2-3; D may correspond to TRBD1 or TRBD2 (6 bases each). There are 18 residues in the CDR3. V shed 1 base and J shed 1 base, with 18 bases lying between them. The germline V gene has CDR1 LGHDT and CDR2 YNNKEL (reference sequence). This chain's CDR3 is CASSQVGWGAEGTDTQYF. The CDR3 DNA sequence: TGTGCCAGCAGCCAAGTCGGATGGGGGGCTGAGGGCACAGATACGCAGTATTTT.

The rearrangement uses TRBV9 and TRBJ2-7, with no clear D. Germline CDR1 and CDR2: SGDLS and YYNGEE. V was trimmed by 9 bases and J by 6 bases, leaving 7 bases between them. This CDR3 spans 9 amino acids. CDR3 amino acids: CATPSEQYF. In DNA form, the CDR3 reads TGTGCCACGCCGAGCGAGCAGTACTTC.

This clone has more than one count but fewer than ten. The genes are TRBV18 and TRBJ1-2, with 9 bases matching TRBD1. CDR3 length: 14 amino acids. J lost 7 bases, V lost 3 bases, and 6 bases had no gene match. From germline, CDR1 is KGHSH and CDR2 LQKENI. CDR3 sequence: CASSPGTGRGGYTF. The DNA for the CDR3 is TGTGCCAGCTCACCTGGGACAGGGAGAGGTGGCTACACCTTC.

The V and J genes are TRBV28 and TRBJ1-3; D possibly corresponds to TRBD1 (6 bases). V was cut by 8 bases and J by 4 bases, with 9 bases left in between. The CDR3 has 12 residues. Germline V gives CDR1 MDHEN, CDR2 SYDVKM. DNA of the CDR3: TGTGCCAGCGGGACACCCGGAAACACCATATATTTT. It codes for CASGTPGNTIYF.

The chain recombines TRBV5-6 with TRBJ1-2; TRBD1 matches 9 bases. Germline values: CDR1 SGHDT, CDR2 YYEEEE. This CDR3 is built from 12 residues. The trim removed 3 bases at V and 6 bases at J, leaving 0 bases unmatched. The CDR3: CASSYRGHGYTF. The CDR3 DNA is TGTGCCAGCAGCTACAGGGGGCATGGCTACACCTTC.

The DNA for the CDR3 is TGCAGCGTCGCGAACAGGGGGCGGAGGATGGACACTGAAGCTTTCTTT. Encoded protein: CSVANRGRRMDTEAFF. The chain links TRBV29-1 to TRBJ1-1, with 9 nucleotides matching TRBD1. The CDR3 has 16 amino acids. The ends lost 6 bases at V and 3 bases at J; junction bases unmatched: 14. Germline CDR1 is SQVTM and CDR2 is ANQGSEA.

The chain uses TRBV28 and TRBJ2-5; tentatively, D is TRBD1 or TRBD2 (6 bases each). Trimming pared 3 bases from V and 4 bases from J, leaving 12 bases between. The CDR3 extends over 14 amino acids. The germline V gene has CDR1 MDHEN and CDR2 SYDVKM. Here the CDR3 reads CASSFEGGVETQYF. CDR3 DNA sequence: TGTGCCAGCAGTTTTGAGGGGGGAGTAGAGACCCAGTACTTC.

CDR3 nucleotides: TGTGCCAGCAGCCGGGGACAGGGCTCCTACGAGCAGTACTTC. Amino acid sequence: CASSRGQGSYEQYF. The chain is built from TRBV3-1 (or the pseudogene TRBV3-2) and TRBJ2-7, with 9 bases lining up with TRBD1. V lost 4 bases, J lost 0 bases, and 1 base stayed unmatched. The germline V gene encodes CDR1 LGHDT and CDR2 YNNKEL (reference sequence). The CDR3 spans 14 residues.